The 12 T cell receptor beta chains given below trace back to one sample, sequenced in a study of CD8+ T cells in alopecia areata. Extraction and reverse transcription of RNA yielded cDNA as the sequencing template. Method: immunoSEQ multiplex PCR; TCRdb's copy keeps in-frame clones and lacks some. Observed are 290,000 or so clones, no singletons, with the top ten taking 0.9% to 1.5%. Separation of pooled cutaneous lymph node cells was by sorting with CD4, CD8alpha, NKG2D, NKG2ACE and other markers. What was sequenced was CD4+ T cells sorted from a lymph node. The source of these receptors is a C3H/HeJ mouse with alopecia areata. The strain's MHC: H2-k.

In this sample, this clone turned up a few times. Gene names and germline match the mouse. The CDR3 goes on 4 residues after the read ends, and that part is filled in from the germline J gene. The chain uses TRBV5 and TRBJ2-5; TRBD2 agrees at 10 bases. CDR3 length equals 16 residues. Germline values: CDR1 LGHNA, CDR2 YNLKQL (reference sequence). The sequenced part of the CDR3 DNA is TGTGCCAGCAGCCCCTCAGACTGGGGGGAAGAAGAC. This translates into CASSPSDWGEED. The CDR3 in full is CASSPSDWGEEDTQYF.

This clone was picked up a small number of times. Germline and genes here are mouse. The observed sequence ends 4 residues before the CDR3 terminus, with the missing tail filled in from the germline J gene. In the same sample, other DNA sequences code for this CDR3. The chain links TRBV5 to TRBJ1-1; 9 positions agree with TRBD1. The trim removed 1 base at V and 3 bases at J, leaving 3 bases unmatched. This CDR3 has 15 amino acids. CDR1 and CDR2 from the germline V gene are LGHNA and YNLKQL (reference sequence). The CDR3 here is CASSQGGQGDTEVFF. The covered CDR3 bases are TGTGCCAGCAGCCAAGGGGGACAGGGAGACACA.

Points on this clone: Gene and germline names: mouse. The CDR3 extends 4 residues past the end of the read, so its final part is completed from the germline J gene. This sample includes further DNA sequences coding for the same CDR3. The gene calls are TRBV5 and TRBJ1-1; D perhaps matches TRBD1 (6 bases). CDR1 and CDR2 from the germline V gene are LGHNA and YNLKQL (reference sequence). Trimming stripped 4 bases from V and 1 base from J, with 10 bases between. The CDR3 runs 14 residues. This CDR3 reads CASSPPGQNTEVFF. The CDR3 DNA, read in part, is TGTGCCAGCAGCCCCCCGGGACAAAACACA.

A remark on this clone: The gene symbols are mouse symbols. The read terminates 3 residues ahead of where the CDR3 ends, so the germline J gene completes it. This chain links TRBV13-2 with TRBJ1-6, with TRBD1 matching over 7 bases. TRBJ1-6 falls under the ORF class, with uncertain function. V was clipped by 4 bases and J by 2 bases; unmatched bases: 3. Germline values: CDR1 NNHNN, CDR2 SYGAGS (reference sequence). The CDR3 extends over 15 amino acids. CDR3 sequence: CASGKQGTYNSPLYF. CDR3 bases read: TGTGCCAGCGGTAAACAGGGGACCTATAATTCGCCC.

Details on this clone: Germline and genes here are mouse. The CDR3 end lies 4 residues beyond the end of the read and is filled in from the germline J gene. The V call is TRBV12-1, the J call TRBJ1-2; the D gene is possibly TRBD1 (5 bases). CDR3 length: 13 amino acids. V lost 3 bases, J lost 0 bases, and 7 bases lay in between. In germline, CDR1 is SGHSN, CDR2 HYEKVE. CDR3 sequence: CASSIQANSDYTF. The sequenced CDR3 bases are TGTGCCAGCTCTATACAGGCAAACTCC.

In regard to this clone: Genes and germline come from the mouse. The missing CDR3 end, 3 residues past where the read stops, is filled in from the germline J gene. The chain carries TRBV13-3 and TRBJ1-6; 9 nucleotides match TRBD1. TRBJ1-6 is an ORF, with its function uncertain. The germline V gene encodes CDR1 NNHDY and CDR2 SYVADS. V lost 5 bases and J lost 4; bases outside the gene matches: 7. There are 16 residues in the CDR3. The covered CDR3 bases are TGTGCCAGCAGCGATTCCGGGACAGGGTATAATTCGCCC. It translates to CASSDSGTGYNSP. The CDR3 in full is CASSDSGTGYNSPLYF.

Remarks on this clone: Gene names and germline refer to mouse. The read halts 4 residues ahead of the CDR3 end, with the missing end drawn from the germline J gene. This rearrangement joins TRBV19 to TRBJ2-3; the D gene is possibly TRBD1 (5 bases). The CDR3 length is 15 residues. From germline, CDR1 is FNHDT and CDR2 SITEND (reference sequence). Trimming cost V 1 base and J 1 base, with 10 bases left between them. The sequenced CDR3 bases are TGTGCCAGCAGTATACCCAGGGTGGGTGCAGAA. Amino acids: CASSIPRVGAE. The entire CDR3 protein is CASSIPRVGAETLYF.

A note on this clone: Genes and germline are mouse. Read sequence stops 4 residues before the CDR3 end, and the germline J gene provides the missing end. The rearrangement links TRBV5 to TRBJ1-1; the D gene is possibly TRBD1 (6 bases). V gave up 4 bases and J gave up 1 base, with 10 bases separating them. The germline CDR1 and CDR2 sequences are LGHNA and YNLKQL (reference sequence). The CDR3 sequence is 14 residues long. CDR3 region: CASSPRDKNTEVFF. The covered CDR3 bases are TGTGCCAGCAGCCCCCGGGACAAAAACACA.

This clone was observed a handful of times. Gene names are mouse gene names. The DNA ends 4 residues before the CDR3 does, and the rest of the CDR3 is filled in from the germline J gene. The V call is TRBV19, the J call TRBJ1-2; D unclear. V dropped 5 bases and J dropped 2 bases, with 4 bases sitting between them. This CDR3 region has 11 residues. The germline gives CDR1 FNHDT, CDR2 SITEND (reference sequence). The CDR3 here is CASRQNSDYTF. CDR3 bases read: TGTGCCAGCAGGCAGAACTCC.

This clone was observed a few times. Mouse germline and gene names are used. The read gets to within 4 residues of the CDR3 end, and the germline J gene fills in the rest. The rearrangement joins TRBV31 to TRBJ2-3, with 8 bases matching TRBD2. V lost 0 bases and J lost 1; bases outside the gene matches: 6. CDR3 length equals 16 residues. Germline V gene data show CDR1 as GKSSPN and CDR2 as SITVG. CDR3 residues: CAWSLGGALGAETLYF. CDR3 bases read: TGTGCCTGGAGTCTAGGGGGGGCGCTGGGTGCAGAA. Looking up the rest from reference TRBV31 and TRBJ2-3 gives the full variable domain: AQTIHQWPVAEIKAVGSPLSLGCTIKGKSSPNLYWYWQATGGTLQQLFYSITVGQVESVVQLNLSASRPKDDQFILSTEKLLLSHSGFYLCAWSLGGALGAETLYFGSGTRLTVL.

This clone occurred a few times. Gene names are the mouse ones. Read sequence stops 4 residues before the CDR3 end, and the germline J gene provides the missing end. Other DNA sequences in the sample encode the same CDR3. The chain employs TRBV31 and TRBJ2-2, with D tentatively TRBD2 (7 bases). The CDR3 has 15 amino acids. Germline lookup yields CDR1 GKSSPN and CDR2 SITVG. V was trimmed by 0 bases and J by 2 bases, leaving 10 bases between them. CDR3 DNA (partial): TGTGCCTGGAGTCTCCTGGGGGCGAACACCGGG. It is translated as CAWSLLGANTG. The whole CDR3 sequence is CAWSLLGANTGQLYF.

This clone has a handful of counts. Germline and genes: mouse. The observed sequence ends 4 residues before the CDR3 terminus, with the missing tail filled in from the germline J gene. This chain uses TRBV1 with TRBJ2-5; 8 nucleotides align to TRBD2. This CDR3 has 14 amino acids. Germline loops: CDR1 NSQYPW, CDR2 LRSPGD (reference sequence). The DNA read from the CDR3 is TGCACCTGCAGTTCCGACTGGGGTGAAGAC. Encoded protein: CTCSSDWGED. The whole CDR3 protein is CTCSSDWGEDTQYF. The full variable domain, rest sourced from reference TRBV1 and TRBJ2-5, is VTLLEQNPRWRLVPRGQAVNLRCILKNSQYPWMSWYQQDLQKQLQWLFTLRSPGDKEVKSLPGADYLATRVTDTELRLQVANMSQGRTLYCTCSSDWGEDTQYFGPGTRLLVL.